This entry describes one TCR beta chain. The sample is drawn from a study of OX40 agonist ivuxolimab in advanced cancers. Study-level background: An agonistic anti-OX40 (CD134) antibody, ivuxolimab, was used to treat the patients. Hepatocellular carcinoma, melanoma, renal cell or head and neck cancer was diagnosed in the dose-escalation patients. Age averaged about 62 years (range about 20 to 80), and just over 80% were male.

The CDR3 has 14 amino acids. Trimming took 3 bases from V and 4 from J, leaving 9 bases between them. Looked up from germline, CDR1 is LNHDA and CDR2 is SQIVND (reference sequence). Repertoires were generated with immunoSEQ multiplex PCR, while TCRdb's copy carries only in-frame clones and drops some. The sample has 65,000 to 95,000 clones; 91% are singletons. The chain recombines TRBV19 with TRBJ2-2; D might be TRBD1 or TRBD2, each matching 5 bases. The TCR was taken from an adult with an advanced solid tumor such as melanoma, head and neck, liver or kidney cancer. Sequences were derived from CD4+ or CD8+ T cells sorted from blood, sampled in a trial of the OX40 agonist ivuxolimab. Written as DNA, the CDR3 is TGTGCCAGTAGTATCGGGGCAGCCACCGGGGAGCTGTTTTTT. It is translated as CASSIGAATGELFF.